This T cell receptor (beta chain) is drawn from a study of cytomegalovirus exposure and HLA in healthy donors. Study overall: Among the roughly 400 genotyped donors, 70% to 85% were placed in the Caucasian-associated ancestry cluster. Whole-study findings and limits: The study listed roughly 160 cytomegalovirus-associated TCR beta chains.

Amplification used 60 Vbeta primers and 13 Jbeta primers. This table comes from immunoSEQ multiplex PCR, and its TCRdb copy is limited to in-frame clones, with some not included. The sample has around 130,000 clones, 88% seen once; the top ten hold 0.45% to 0.55%. This clone was counted once. Its cognate antigen is unknown. Per the germline V gene, CDR1 is SGHNT and CDR2 is YYREEE (reference sequence). J lost 4 bases, V lost 1 base, and 3 bases had no gene match. This CDR3 spans 15 amino acids. The rearrangement joins TRBV5-4 to TRBJ2-7; 12 bases are shared with TRBD2. Sequencing used PBMCs. This clonotype was sampled from a woman in her thirties or forties in good health and CMV-seronegative. The CDR3 spells CASSLSSGRVYEQYF. CDR3 nucleotide sequence: TGTGCCAGCAGCTTGTCTAGCGGGAGGGTTTACGAGCAGTACTTC.